This T cell receptor (beta chain) was sequenced for a study of shared T cell receptors in the human thymus. This CDR3 region has 14 residues. Looked up from germline, CDR1 is MDHEN and CDR2 is SYDVKM. Method: immunoSEQ multiplex PCR; TCRdb's copy keeps in-frame clones and lacks some. The table lists about 660,000 clones, around 87% of them singletons. These records were also assigned to another study, of human thymus T cells. From that report: It was from resections taken during corrective heart surgery that the thymus tissue came. V and J gene usage appeared biased in thymic and blood repertoires.

This TCR was sampled from a boy younger than two with a congenital heart defect. V and J are TRBV28 and TRBJ2-5; tentatively, D is TRBD2 (6 bases). Gene TRBJ2-7 matches the end of the DNA better, so the J call may be wrong. Sequencing used thymocytes. The chain's CDR3 is CASSSRDSHYEQYF. CDR3 nucleotides: TGTGCCAGCAGTTCCCGGGACTCCCACTACGAGCAGTACTTC.